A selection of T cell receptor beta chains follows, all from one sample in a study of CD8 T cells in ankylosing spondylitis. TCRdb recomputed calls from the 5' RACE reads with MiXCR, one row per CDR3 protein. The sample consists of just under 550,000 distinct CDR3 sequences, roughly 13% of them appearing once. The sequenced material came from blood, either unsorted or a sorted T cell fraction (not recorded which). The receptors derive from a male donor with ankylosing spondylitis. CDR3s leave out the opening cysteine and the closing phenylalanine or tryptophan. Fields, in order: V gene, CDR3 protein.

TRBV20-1 SAMGRTGELF
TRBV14 ASSSRGDRRSPLH
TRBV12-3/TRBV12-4 ASSFLADTDTQY
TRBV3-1 ASSQLRDKSSYNSPLH
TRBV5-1 ASSLGYRDEQF
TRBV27 ASTWSYNSPLH
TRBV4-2 ASSPAHPLSGRWADTQY
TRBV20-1 SASGGGTEAS
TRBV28 ASIAGSTGNTIY
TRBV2 ASSEGQASTDTQY
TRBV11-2 ASSQDRYSYEQY
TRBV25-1 ASSDNGFEAF
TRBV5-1 ASSLPSRDEQF
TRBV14 ASSQEVPGTVEAF
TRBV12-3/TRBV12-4 ASSFGTSGSTGELF
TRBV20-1 SAARGAGEANEQF
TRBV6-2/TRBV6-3 ASSYSRAETLMGWDQPQH
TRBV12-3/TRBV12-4 ASSFHRGAGGYT
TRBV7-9 ASSTRRWSYGYT
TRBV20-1 SAGTGDNSPLH
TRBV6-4 ASSDFRHTTQY
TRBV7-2 ASSLAPQGAYEQY
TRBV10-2 ASTRVRRDTQY
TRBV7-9 ASSLRQMNTEAF
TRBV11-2 ASSLTDKNTNGYT
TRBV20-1 SAEFPGLETQY
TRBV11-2 ASRRLLGIAF
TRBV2 ASSETMAVGYT
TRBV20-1 SARDLRESTDTQY
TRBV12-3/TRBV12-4 ASSLGRDAGANVLT
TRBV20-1 SARDREDTEAF
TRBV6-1 ASSQLQGPYNEQF
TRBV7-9 ASSSGLAVYNEQF
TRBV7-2 ASSFSGTNSGELF
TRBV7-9 ASSRALANYGYT
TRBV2 ASSDRVKETQY
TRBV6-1 ASSRGSSSSYNEQF
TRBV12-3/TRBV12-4 ASTVAGPEAF
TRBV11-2 ASSLAGGWDQETQY